The 21 T cell receptor beta chains listed next were all sequenced from one sample in a study of shared clonotypes between healthy human individuals. Generated by immunoSEQ multiplex PCR, the TCRdb table keeps only in-frame clones and is missing some. The repertoire holds some 530,000 clones, with about 84% as singletons. The sample taken for sequencing was PBMCs. The receptors here all came from a woman aged 40 to 50 in good health. Some clones in this sample may be carry-over from other donors' samples.

For this clone: This sequence is one base from a far larger clone and is likely a read error. V is TRBV10-3 and J is TRBJ2-5; 9 bases match TRBD2. The CDR3 consists of 15 residues. Germline V gene lookup returns CDR1 ENHRY and CDR2 SYGVKD. The CDR3, as DNA: TGTGCCACCAGTGTGGGCGGGAGGGTCCAAGAGACCCAGTACTTC. Encoded protein: CATSVGGRVQETQYF.

The rearrangement uses TRBV6-1 and TRBJ2-2, with no clear D. Germline CDR1 reads MNHNS; CDR2 reads SASEGT. Trimming removed 5 bases from V and 0 bases from J, with 13 bases in between. The CDR3 extends over 16 amino acids. Here the CDR3 reads CASSKGRIANTGELFF. Here the CDR3 DNA reads TGTGCCAGCAGTAAAGGACGCATCGCGAACACCGGGGAGCTGTTTTTT.

Points on this clone: A read error is likely here: a far larger clone is one base away. The same CDR3 can be traced to other DNA sequences in this sample. The chain couples TRBV29-1 to TRBJ2-1; TRBD2 aligns across 10 bases. Germline trimming cut 7 bases from V and 10 bases from J; bases unmatched to any gene: 10. CDR1 SQVTM and CDR2 ANQGSEA come from the germline V gene. This CDR3 comprises 13 residues. CDR3 region: CSAGLAGAGEQFF. As DNA, the CDR3 is TGCAGCGCTGGGCTAGCGGGAGCCGGAGAGCAGTTCTTC.

The J gene is TRBJ2-2, the V gene TRBV10-2, with unresolved D. With 7 bases removed from V and 1 base from J, the gap between germline ends came to 13 bases. Germline lookup yields CDR1 WSHSY and CDR2 SAAADI. CDR3 size: 15 residues. The CDR3 loop reads CASKTDAENTGELFF. As DNA, the CDR3 is TGCGCCAGCAAGACGGACGCCGAGAACACCGGGGAGCTGTTTTTT.

The genes are TRBV29-1 and TRBJ2-3; 9 nucleotides align to TRBD2. CDR1 SQVTM and CDR2 ANQGSEA come from the germline V gene. The CDR3 covers 15 residues. The junction had 6 bases not matched to a gene; V was cut back by 0 bases and J by 5 bases. The CDR3 DNA is TGCAGCGTTGAAGATCGGGGCGGGAGGGTAGATACGCAGTATTTT. This translates into CSVEDRGGRVDTQYF.

In this sample, this clone turned up many times. The chain is built from TRBV5-4 and TRBJ2-5, with D unresolved. The tail of the sequence fits TRBJ2-7 better, so the J call may be wrong. From germline, CDR1 is SGHNT and CDR2 YYREEE (reference sequence). There are 11 residues in the CDR3. The CDR3 reads CASSRYYEQYF. CDR3 bases: TGTGCCAGCAGCCGTTACTACGAGCAGTACTTC.

Comments on this clone: It differs at one base from a far larger clone, so likely a read error. This specimen includes other DNA sequences encoding the same CDR3. This chain links TRBV18 with TRBJ1-1, with D possibly matching TRBD1 (5 bases). Between the trimmed V and J ends, which lost 3 bases and 5 bases, there was a span of 19 bases. Looked up from germline, CDR1 is KGHSH and CDR2 is LQKENI. The CDR3 is 16 residues long. The chain's CDR3 is CASSPMGTGGDTEAFF. CDR3 in DNA: TGTGCCAGCTCACCCATGGGGACGGGGGGGGATACTGAAGCTTTCTTT.

This chain connects TRBV10-3 to TRBJ1-1; D gene ambiguous. This CDR3 has 13 amino acids. The ends were cut back, 2 bases at V and 2 bases at J, with 6 bases in the middle. CDR1 and CDR2 (germline): ENHRY, SYGVKD. The CDR3 here is CAISERENTEAFF. In DNA form, the CDR3 reads TGTGCCATCAGTGAGAGGGAAAACACTGAAGCTTTCTTT.

With regard to this clone: This likely reflects a read error, since a far larger clone is one base away. Other DNA sequences in the same sample also yield this CDR3. The chain carries TRBV11-2 and TRBJ2-5; possibly TRBD2 for D (5 bases). The J call may be mistaken, given a closer DNA end match to TRBJ2-7. Germline V gives CDR1 SGHAT, CDR2 FQNNGV. The CDR3 length is 16 residues. This CDR3 is CASSLEAALAPYEQYF. CDR3 bases: TGTGCCAGCAGCTTAGAGGCTGCCCTAGCCCCCTACGAGCAGTACTTC.

This CDR3 reads CASSDLAGGTYEQYF. In DNA, the CDR3 is TGCGCCAGCAGTGACCTAGCGGGAGGGACCTACGAGCAGTACTTC. The V and J genes are TRBV10-2 and TRBJ2-7, with TRBD2 identical over 12 bases. Germline V CDR1 and CDR2: WSHSY, SAAADI. V was pared by 3 bases and J by 2 bases, with 2 bases of the junction left unmatched. This CDR3 contains 15 residues.

This CDR3 is CASSGTPNYNEQFF. CDR3 in DNA: TGTGCCAGCAGCGGGACGCCAAACTACAATGAGCAGTTCTTC. The chain couples TRBV28 to TRBJ2-1; D may match TRBD1 or TRBD2 (5 bases each). The CDR3 loop spans 14 amino acids. V lost 6 bases, J lost 3 bases, and 12 bases lay in between. Germline V gene data show CDR1 as MDHEN and CDR2 as SYDVKM. The entire variable domain, with the rest obtained from reference TRBV28 and TRBJ2-1, is as follows: DVKVTQSSRYLVKRTGEKVFLECVQDMDHENMFWYRQDPGLGLRLIYFSYDVKMKEKGDIPEGYSVSREKKERFSLILESASTNQTSMYLCASSGTPNYNEQFFGPGTRLTVL.

The genes are TRBV18 and TRBJ2-1, with D perhaps given as TRBD1 or TRBD2 (5 bases each). Trimming stripped 0 bases from V and 2 bases from J, with 11 bases between. CDR1 is KGHSH, CDR2 LQKENI, per germline. This CDR3 contains 16 residues. The DNA for the CDR3 is TGTGCCAGCTCACCACCCGCAGGGAGCCCCTACAATGAGCAGTTCTTC. Its protein product is CASSPPAGSPYNEQFF.

This clone came up once. The chain couples TRBV18 to TRBJ1-3; 7 bases match TRBD1. Germline trimming cut 8 bases from V and 2 bases from J; bases unmatched to any gene: 6. CDR3 length equals 14 residues. The germline V gene has CDR1 KGHSH and CDR2 LQKENI. CDR3 coding DNA: TGTGCCAGCACTGCCGACAGGGCTGGAAACACCATATATTTT. This sequence encodes CASTADRAGNTIYF.

The rearrangement joins TRBV4-2 to TRBJ2-7, with 9 bases that match TRBD2. The CDR3 covers 15 residues. CDR1 and CDR2 from the germline V gene are LGHNA and YNFKEQ. Trimming took 1 base from V and 6 from J; bases not matched to a gene: 7. This chain's CDR3 is CASSQAGGRAGEQYF. CDR3 bases: TGTGCCAGCAGCCAAGCGGGCGGGAGGGCCGGCGAGCAGTACTTC.

This clone was recorded many times. The rearrangement uses TRBV6-5 and TRBJ1-6, with no clear D. From germline, CDR1 is MNHEY and CDR2 SVGAGI. The CDR3 has 14 amino acids. V lost 6 bases and J 0 bases, leaving 6 bases between the germline ends. The CDR3 protein is CASSSGSYNSPLHF. CDR3 nucleotide sequence: TGTGCCAGCAGCTCAGGCTCCTATAATTCACCCCTCCACTTT.

The chain links TRBV10-3 to TRBJ2-7; D could derive from TRBD1 or TRBD2 (7 bases each). This CDR3 contains 15 residues. Trimming shortened V by 10 bases and J by 2 bases, and 21 bases separated the two germline ends. Looked up from germline, CDR1 is ENHRY and CDR2 is SYGVKD. The DNA for the CDR3 is TGTGCCACGTCGAGGGGGCTAGCGGAAACCTACGAGCAGTACTTC. Protein sequence: CATSRGLAETYEQYF.

The J gene is TRBJ2-3, the V gene TRBV14; 7 bases match TRBD1. V lost 6 bases and J lost 6; bases outside the gene matches: 9. The CDR3 loop spans 14 amino acids. CDR1 is SGHDN and CDR2 is FVKESK in the germline V gene. The CDR3 region is CASSSDRFKDTQYF. The CDR3 bases are TGTGCCAGCAGTTCGGACAGGTTCAAGGATACGCAGTATTTT. Looking up the rest from reference TRBV14 and TRBJ2-3 gives the full variable domain: EAGVTQFPSHSVIEKGQTVTLRCDPISGHDNLYWYRRVMGKEIKFLLHFVKESKQDESGMPNNRFLAERTGGTYSTLKVQPAELEDSGVYFCASSSDRFKDTQYFGPGTRLTVL.

This chain connects TRBV10-3 to TRBJ1-3; 7 positions match TRBD1. V shed 5 bases, J shed 2 bases, and the junction held 6 bases outside the gene matches. The CDR3 runs to 15 residues. The germline V gene has CDR1 ENHRY and CDR2 SYGVKD. In nucleotides, the CDR3 is TGTGCCATCAGTCCCGACAGGGCAACTGGAAACACCATATATTTT. It yields the protein CAISPDRATGNTIYF.

J is TRBJ1-1 and V is TRBV15; 8 bases agree with TRBD1. The germline V gene has CDR1 LNHNV and CDR2 YYDKDF (reference sequence). Trimming took 7 bases from V and 1 from J; bases not matched to a gene: 5. The CDR3 is 14 residues long. As DNA, the CDR3 is TGTGCCACCACCGGGCAGGGGGCGAACACTGAAGCTTTCTTT. It encodes CATTGQGANTEAFF.

With regard to this clone: The likely explanation is a read error, given a far larger clone one base away. The V and J genes are TRBV10-1 and TRBJ2-1; possible D gene TRBD1, 5 bases. The CDR3 has 12 residues. Germline V gives CDR1 WNHNN, CDR2 SYGVQD (reference sequence). CDR3 coding DNA: TGCGACAGCAGAAGTGGGCAGGGTGAGCAGTTCTTC. Translating it yields CDSRSGQGEQFF.

This chain uses TRBV9 with TRBJ1-2; possibly TRBD1 for D (6 bases). CDR1 is SGDLS and CDR2 is YYNGEE in the germline V gene. V was clipped by 1 base and J by 6 bases, with 13 bases between them. The CDR3 runs 14 residues. The CDR3 sequence is CASSVTGTSDGYTF. The DNA of the CDR3 is TGTGCCAGCAGCGTAACCGGGACATCGGATGGCTACACCTTC. Full variable domain (missing parts from reference TRBV9 and TRBJ1-2): DSGVTQTPKHLITATGQRVTLRCSPRSGDLSVYWYQQSLDQGLQFLIQYYNGEERAKGNILERFSAQQFPDLHSELNLSSLELGDSALYFCASSVTGTSDGYTFGSGTRLTVV.